This TCR beta chain originates from a study of T-cell reconstitution after alpha-beta-depleted transplantation in children. The CDR3 loop spans 15 amino acids. J was trimmed by 1 base and V by 3 bases; bases with no gene match: 4. The germline V gene has CDR1 DFQATT and CDR2 SNEGSKA (reference sequence). Preparation of the TCRbeta library involved a method that used unique molecular identifiers. TCRdb passed the PCR reads through MiXCR, listing each CDR3 protein once. In the table there are approximately 350,000 distinct CDR3 sequences, 9% to 12% of which are singletons. The source of this sequence is a human donor who donated a stem cell graft to a child with acute lymphoblastic leukemia. Sample: PBMCs from the stem cell graft donor, taken from the stem cell graft. The V gene is TRBV20-1, the J gene TRBJ2-3, with 10 bases aligning to TRBD1. Here the CDR3 DNA reads TGCAGTGCTAGTTTAGGGACAGGGGGCACAGATACGCAGTATTTT. Residues: CSASLGTGGTDTQYF.